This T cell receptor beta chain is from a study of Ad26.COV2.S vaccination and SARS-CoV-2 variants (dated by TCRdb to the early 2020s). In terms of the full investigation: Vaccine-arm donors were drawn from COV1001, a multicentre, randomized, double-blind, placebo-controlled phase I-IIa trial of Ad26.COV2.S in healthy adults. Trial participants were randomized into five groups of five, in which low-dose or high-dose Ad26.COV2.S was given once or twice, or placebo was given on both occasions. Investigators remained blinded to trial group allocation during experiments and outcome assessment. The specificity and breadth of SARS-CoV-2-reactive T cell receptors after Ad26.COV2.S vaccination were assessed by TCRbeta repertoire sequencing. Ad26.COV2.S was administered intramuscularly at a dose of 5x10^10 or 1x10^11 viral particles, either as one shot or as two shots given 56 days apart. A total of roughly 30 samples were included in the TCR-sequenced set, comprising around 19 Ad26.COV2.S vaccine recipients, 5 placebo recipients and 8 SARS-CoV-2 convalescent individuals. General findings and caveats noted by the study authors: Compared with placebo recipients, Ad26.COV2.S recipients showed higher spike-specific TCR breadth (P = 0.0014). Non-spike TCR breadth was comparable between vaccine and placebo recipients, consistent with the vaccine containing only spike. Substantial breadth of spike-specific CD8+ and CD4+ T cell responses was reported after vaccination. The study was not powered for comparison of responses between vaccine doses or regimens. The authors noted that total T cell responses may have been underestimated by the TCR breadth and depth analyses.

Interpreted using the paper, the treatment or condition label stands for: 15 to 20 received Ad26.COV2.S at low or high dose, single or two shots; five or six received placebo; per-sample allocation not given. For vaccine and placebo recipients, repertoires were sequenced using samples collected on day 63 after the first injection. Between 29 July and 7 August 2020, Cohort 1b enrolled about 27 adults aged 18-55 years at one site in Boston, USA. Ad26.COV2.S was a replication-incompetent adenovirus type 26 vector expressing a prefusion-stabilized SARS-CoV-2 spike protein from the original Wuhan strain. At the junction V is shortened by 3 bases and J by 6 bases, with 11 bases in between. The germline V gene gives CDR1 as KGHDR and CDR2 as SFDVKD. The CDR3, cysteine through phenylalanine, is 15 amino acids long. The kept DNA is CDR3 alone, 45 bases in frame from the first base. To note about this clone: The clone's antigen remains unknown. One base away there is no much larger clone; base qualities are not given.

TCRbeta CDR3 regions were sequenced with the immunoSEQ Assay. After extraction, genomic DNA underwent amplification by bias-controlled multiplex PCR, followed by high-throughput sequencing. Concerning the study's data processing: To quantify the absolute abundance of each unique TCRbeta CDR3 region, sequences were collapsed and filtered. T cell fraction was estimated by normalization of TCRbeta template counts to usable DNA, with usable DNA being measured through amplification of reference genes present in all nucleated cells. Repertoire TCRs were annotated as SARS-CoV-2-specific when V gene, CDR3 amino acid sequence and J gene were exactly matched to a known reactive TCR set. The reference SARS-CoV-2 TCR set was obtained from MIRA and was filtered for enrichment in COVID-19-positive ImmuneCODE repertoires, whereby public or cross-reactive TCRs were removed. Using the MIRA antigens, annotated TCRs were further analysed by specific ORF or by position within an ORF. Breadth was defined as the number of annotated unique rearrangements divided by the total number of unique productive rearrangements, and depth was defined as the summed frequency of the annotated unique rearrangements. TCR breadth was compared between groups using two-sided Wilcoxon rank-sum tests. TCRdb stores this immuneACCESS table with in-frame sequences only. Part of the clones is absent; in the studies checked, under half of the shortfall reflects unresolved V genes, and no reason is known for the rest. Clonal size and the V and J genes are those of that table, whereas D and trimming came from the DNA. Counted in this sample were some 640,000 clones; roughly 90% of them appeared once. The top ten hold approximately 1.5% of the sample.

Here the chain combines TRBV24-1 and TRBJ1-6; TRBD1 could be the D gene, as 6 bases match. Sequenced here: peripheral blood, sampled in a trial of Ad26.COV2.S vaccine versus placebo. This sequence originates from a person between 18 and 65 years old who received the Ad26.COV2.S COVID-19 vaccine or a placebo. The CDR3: CATSDGRRGNSPLHF. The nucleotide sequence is TGTGCCACCAGTGATGGACGCAGGGGTAATTCACCCCTCCACTTT.